The 14 T cell receptor beta chains below all came from one sample that was sequenced in a study of cytomegalovirus exposure and HLA in healthy donors. Amplification used 60 Vbeta primers and 13 Jbeta primers. The assay was immunoSEQ multiplex PCR, and TCRdb's table has in-frame clones only and misses some. The sample has tens of thousands of clones; just under 80% are singletons. Sequenced sample: PBMCs. The receptors were sampled from a male donor in good health and CMV-seropositive.

The chain has TRBV7-9 and TRBJ2-7, with TRBD2 matching 10 bases. J was trimmed by 2 bases and V by 6 bases; bases with no gene match: 7. The CDR3 is made up of 15 amino acids. Germline loops: CDR1 SEHNR, CDR2 FQNEAQ (reference sequence). The CDR3 DNA reads as TGTGCCAGCAGTTCTAGCGGGGGAGGCCCCTACGAGCAGTACTTC. It translates to CASSSSGGGPYEQYF.

The genes are TRBV13 and TRBJ2-1; 9 nucleotides line up with TRBD1. Trimming removed 5 bases from V and 8 bases from J; junction bases left unmatched: 7. The CDR3 sequence is 14 residues long. Germline V CDR1 and CDR2: PRHDT, FYEKMQ (reference sequence). For the CDR3, the DNA is TGTGCCAGCAGCGCAGGACAGGGGATCTATGAGCAGTTCTTC. Translating gives CASSAGQGIYEQFF.

This chain joins TRBV28 and TRBJ1-5; tentatively, D is TRBD1 (6 bases). The CDR3 is made up of 16 amino acids. V lost 0 bases to trimming and J lost 4 bases, with 13 bases between them. Germline V lookup: CDR1 MDHEN, CDR2 SYDVKM. For the CDR3, the DNA is TGTGCCAGCAGTTTATGGACAGGCGCCGCGAATCAGCCCCAGCATTTT. This translates into CASSLWTGAANQPQHF.

V and J are TRBV28 and TRBJ1-6; the match to TRBD1 covers 7 bases. Germline CDR1 and CDR2: MDHEN and SYDVKM. Trimming removed 7 bases from V and 9 bases from J; junction bases left unmatched: 3. The CDR3 length is 12 residues. CDR3 sequence: CASTRGPSPLHF. The CDR3, as DNA: TGTGCCAGCACGAGGGGGCCTTCACCCCTCCACTTT.

Points on this clone: The junction departs from the called germline gene at one end, perhaps through a read error. V and J are TRBV7-9 and TRBJ2-3; 8 bases are shared with TRBD2. The CDR3 length is 14 residues. Germline loops: CDR1 SEHNR, CDR2 FQNEAQ (reference sequence). The CDR3 sequence: CPSSRSGARDTQYF. In nucleotides, the CDR3 is TGTCCCAGCAGCCGTAGCGGGGCCAGGGATACGCAGTATTTT.

This clone has a handful of counts. The V gene is TRBV19, the J gene TRBJ2-1, with 8 bases fitting TRBD2. The CDR3 is 15 amino acids. The germline CDR1 and CDR2 sequences are LNHDA and SQIVND (reference sequence). J lost 8 bases, V lost 3 bases, and 9 bases had no gene match. CDR3 loop: CASSISAGGLDEQFF. The CDR3 DNA is TGTGCCAGTAGTATCTCTGCGGGGGGCTTGGATGAGCAGTTCTTC. Supplemented by reference TRBV19 and TRBJ2-1, the full variable domain reads DGGITQSPKYLFRKEGQNVTLSCEQNLNHDAMYWYRQDPGQGLRLIYYSQIVNDFQKGDIAEGYSVSREKKESFPLTVTSAQKNPTAFYLCASSISAGGLDEQFFGPGTRLTVL.

V usage is TRBV5-1 and J usage is TRBJ2-7, with 10 bases fitting TRBD2. Looked up from germline, CDR1 is SGHRS and CDR2 is YFSETQ. V lost 7 bases, J lost 7 bases, and 11 bases stayed unmatched. The CDR3 has 14 residues. CDR3 in DNA: TGCGCCAGCGGTAAAGCGGGAGGGTCTCGAGAGCAGTACTTC. Translating gives CASGKAGGSREQYF.

This chain connects TRBV6-1 to TRBJ2-7; no reliable D call. Trimming pared 8 bases from V and 1 base from J, leaving 9 bases between. CDR3 length equals 12 residues. Germline V gene data show CDR1 as MNHNS and CDR2 as SASEGT. CDR3 amino acids: CASVLGSYEQYF. In nucleotides, the CDR3 is TGTGCCAGCGTCCTCGGTTCCTACGAGCAGTACTTC.

V gene TRBV7-6 combines with J gene TRBJ2-7; weak D call: TRBD1 (5 bases). V shed 1 base and J shed 0 bases, with 10 bases lying between them. Germline assignment: CDR1 SGHVS and CDR2 FNYEAQ. The CDR3 spans 15 residues. CDR3: CASSLESGISYEQYF. The DNA for the CDR3 is TGTGCCAGCAGCTTAGAGTCAGGGATCTCCTACGAGCAGTACTTC.

The chain employs TRBV19 and TRBJ1-1; D may be TRBD1 (6 bases). V was cut by 6 bases and J by 1 base, with 12 bases left in between. The CDR3 length is 14 residues. The germline CDR1 and CDR2 sequences are LNHDA and SQIVND (reference sequence). The CDR3 sequence: CASRRKQGNTEAFF. The CDR3 DNA reads TGTGCCAGTAGACGCAAACAGGGGAACACTGAAGCTTTCTTT.

Here the CDR3 DNA reads TGTGCCATCAGCTCCGGCTCGGGACAGGGTTACGGCTACACCTTC. Translating gives CAISSGSGQGYGYTF. The rearrangement links TRBV10-3 to TRBJ1-2; 9 positions match TRBD1. Per the germline V gene, CDR1 is ENHRY and CDR2 is SYGVKD. Trimming removed 6 bases from V and 8 bases from J; junction bases left unmatched: 13. This CDR3 has 15 residues.

The chain links TRBV5-4 to TRBJ2-3, with D possibly matching TRBD2 (5 bases). The germline CDR1 and CDR2 sequences are SGHNT and YYREEE (reference sequence). Trimming cost V 3 bases and J 4 bases, with 9 bases left between them. This CDR3 spans 13 amino acids. CDR3 amino acids: CASSSSLPDTQYF. CDR3 nucleotide sequence: TGTGCCAGCAGCTCTAGCTTGCCAGATACGCAGTATTTT.

V is TRBV30 and J is TRBJ2-3, with D possibly being TRBD2 (5 bases). V was shortened by 3 bases and J by 2 bases, with 12 bases between the two germline ends. The CDR3 contains 14 residues. CDR1 is GTSNPN, CDR2 SVGIG, per germline (reference sequence). The chain's CDR3 is CAWRDWALTDTQYF. CDR3 sequence (DNA): TGTGCCTGGAGGGACTGGGCCCTCACAGATACGCAGTATTTT.

This clone was recorded a few times. This sequence joins TRBV5-6 and TRBJ1-1; 8 nucleotides agree with TRBD1. This CDR3 has 15 residues. Germline loops: CDR1 SGHDT, CDR2 YYEEEE. V was clipped by 3 bases and J by 5 bases; unmatched bases: 9. CDR3 DNA sequence: TGTGCCAGCAGCTGGCCCGGACAGGGAGGGACTGAAGCTTTCTTT. It encodes CASSWPGQGGTEAFF.